These 3 T cell receptor beta chains came from one sample sequenced in a study of Graves' ophthalmopathy and Graves' hyperthyroidism (dated by TCRdb to the late 2010s). Instrument used: Illumina HiSeq 2000. For repertoire sequencing, the TCR beta CDR3 regions were amplified from RNA transcripts. A first-round RT-PCR used HTBI primers with the Qiagen OneStep RT-PCR kit, followed by a second-round multiplex PCR, size selection and purification. The public reads were reanalyzed by TCRdb: fastp trimming at Q25, MiXCR alignment, in-frame beta chains only. When rows share a CDR3 protein, they turn into one entry using the most common DNA and genes. This sample is represented by about 410,000 distinct CDR3 sequences; 18% of them were singletons. Of the sample, around 1.5% falls within the top ten clones. Material for sequencing was peripheral blood. Receptor source: a woman aged 18-29 years with Graves' ophthalmopathy. Donor details come from another sample of the same person, matched by shared clones.

This clonotype was detected many times. A read error may account for a junction end that differs from germline. The rearrangement links TRBV7-7 to TRBJ2-5; D is perhaps TRBD1 or TRBD2 (6 bases each). Germline V gives CDR1 SSHAT, CDR2 FNYEAQ (reference sequence). The CDR3 is 16 amino acids. The CDR3 nucleotides are TGTGCTAGCAGCCAGGGACTCATGGGGGACAAAGAGACCCAGTACTTC. This encodes CASSQGLMGDKETQYF. Together with reference TRBV7-7 and TRBJ2-5, the CDR3 gives the full variable domain: GAGVSQSPRYKVTKRGQDVTLRCDPISSHATLYWYQQALGQGPEFLTYFNYEAQPDKSGLPSDRFSAERPEGSISTLTIQRTEQRDSAMYRCASSQGLMGDKETQYFGPGTRLLVL.

This clonotype was counted many times. The chain recombines TRBV28 with TRBJ1-5; D gene ambiguous. Trimming cost V 7 bases and J 4 bases, with 14 bases left between them. This CDR3 is built from 14 residues. Germline CDR1 reads MDHEN; CDR2 reads SYDVKM. In DNA form, the CDR3 reads TGTGCCAGCACCCCCCGCCGGGAAAATCAGCCCCAGCATTTT. The encoded protein is CASTPRRENQPQHF. Complete variable domain (other parts from reference TRBV28 and TRBJ1-5): DVKVTQSSRYLVKRTGEKVFLECVQDMDHENMFWYRQDPGLGLRLIYFSYDVKMKEKGDIPEGYSVSREKKERFSLILESASTNQTSMYLCASTPRRENQPQHFGDGTRLSIL.

This clonotype was seen many times. CDR3 amino acids: CASSLFWGADGYTF. The CDR3 nucleotides read TGTGCCAGCAGTTTATTTTGGGGGGCAGACGGCTACACCTTC. The V and J genes are TRBV28 and TRBJ1-2; weak D call: TRBD1 (6 bases). V was pared by 1 base and J by 8 bases, with 14 bases between. This CDR3 has 14 amino acids. The germline gives CDR1 MDHEN, CDR2 SYDVKM.